Listed below are T cell receptor beta chains from one sample, sequenced in a study of PD-1 blockade in classical Hodgkin lymphoma. The data were produced by immunoSEQ multiplex PCR, yet TCRdb's version contains in-frame clones alone and is incomplete. The sample shows about 18,000 clones, around 79% of them seen only once. The sample in question was peripheral blood mononuclear cells (PBMCs), obtained before the second cycle of nivolumab. The receptor set was obtained from a human donor with classical Hodgkin lymphoma. Each CDR3 is given with its conserved first and last residue. D genes are given only for firm matches. Clone size is given for some rows only: seen once, a few or many times, or a class if the clone is expanded.

V gene,D gene,J gene,clone size,CDR3 protein,CDR3 DNA
TRBV19,NA,TRBJ1-2,NA,CASSRSGRDDYGYTF,TGTGCCAGTAGTAGATCGGGCCGGGATGACTATGGCTACACCTTC
TRBV30,NA,TRBJ2-5,NA,CAWTVGQETQYF,TGTGCCTGGACAGTTGGCCAAGAGACCCAGTACTTC
TRBV11-2,NA,TRBJ2-2,NA,CASSLAAENTGELFF,TGTGCCAGCAGCTTAGCGGCAGAGAACACCGGGGAGCTGTTTTTT
TRBV19,NA,TRBJ1-5,NA,CASSPIPQWTNQPQHF,TGTGCCAGTAGTCCGATCCCCCAGTGGACCAATCAGCCCCAGCATTTT
TRBV7-2,NA,TRBJ1-5,few,CASSLEVGRADQPQHF,TGTGCCAGCAGCTTAGAGGTTGGAAGGGCAGATCAGCCCCAGCATTTT
TRBV7-7,TRBD2,TRBJ2-5,NA,CASSSRGGTQYF,TGTGCCAGCAGCTCCCGGGGGGGGACCCAGTACTTC
TRBV4-3,NA,TRBJ2-7,NA,CASSQDLGSTYEQYF,TGCGCCAGCAGCCAAGATCTGGGCAGCACCTACGAGCAGTACTTC
TRBV6-5,NA,TRBJ1-1,NA,CASSGPYTEAFF,TGTGCCAGCAGTGGACCCTACACTGAAGCTTTCTTT
TRBV5-4,NA,TRBJ2-7,NA,CASSFRQRTYEQYF,TGTGCCAGCAGCTTTCGGCAGAGAACCTACGAGCAGTACTTC
TRBV6-5,NA,TRBJ1-2,NA,CASRAGLHYGYTF,TGTGCCAGCAGGGCGGGTTTGCACTATGGCTACACCTTC
TRBV7-6,NA,TRBJ1-1,NA,CASSGQGWDTEAFF,TGTGCCAGCAGTGGGCAAGGGTGGGACACTGAAGCTTTCTTT
TRBV6-6,TRBD1,TRBJ1-2,NA,CASSYGDSFYGYTF,TGTGCCAGCAGTTACGGGGACAGTTTCTATGGCTACACCTTC
TRBV11-2,NA,TRBJ2-5,NA,CASSSGLFQETQYF,TGTGCCAGCAGCTCCGGACTGTTTCAAGAGACCCAGTACTTC
TRBV14,TRBD1,TRBJ2-5,medium-sized,CASSPIRTGRETQYF,TGTGCCAGCAGCCCCATACGGACAGGTCGGGAGACCCAGTACTTC
TRBV11-3,NA,TRBJ2-3,NA,CASTAPGTDTQYF,TGTGCCAGCACCGCCCCGGGGACAGATACGCAGTATTTT
TRBV7-2,TRBD2,TRBJ2-7,NA,CASSYAWTSGPLYEQYF,TGTGCCAGCAGCTATGCTTGGACTAGCGGCCCCCTCTACGAGCAGTACTTC
TRBV4-1,NA,TRBJ2-2,NA,CASSQDQLNTGELFF,TGCGCCAGCAGCCAAGATCAACTGAACACCGGGGAGCTGTTTTTT
TRBV5-6,TRBD2,TRBJ2-1,NA,CASTIGGGSYNEQFF,TGTGCCAGCACCATTGGGGGGGGCTCCTACAATGAGCAGTTCTTC
TRBV14,NA,TRBJ2-4,NA,CASSLQLSPTKNIQYF,TGTGCCAGCAGCCTACAGCTTTCACCAACCAAAAACATTCAGTACTTC
TRBV2,NA,TRBJ2-3,NA,CASSPTSYGGLSTDTQYF,TGTGCCAGCAGCCCCACTTCGTACGGGGGCCTGAGCACAGATACGCAGTATTTT
TRBV9,TRBD1,TRBJ2-7,NA,CASSVWDRADEQYF,TGTGCCAGCAGTGTTTGGGACAGGGCGGACGAGCAGTACTTC
TRBV28,NA,TRBJ2-2,NA,CASRLPTGNTGELFF,TGTGCCAGTCGCCTCCCGACAGGGAACACCGGGGAGCTGTTTTTT
TRBV6-5,TRBD1,TRBJ2-5,NA,CASRMGQPNQETQYF,TGTGCCAGCAGGATGGGACAGCCCAACCAAGAGACCCAGTACTTC
TRBV19,TRBD2,TRBJ2-1,NA,CASEAGTTFYNGQFF,TGTGCCAGCGAGGCAGGGACTACCTTCTACAATGGGCAGTTCTTC
TRBV5-1,NA,TRBJ1-1,NA,CASSIRGAQGNTEAFF,TGCGCCAGCAGCATCAGGGGTGCACAGGGGAACACTGAAGCTTTCTTT
TRBV29-1,NA,TRBJ2-7,NA,CSVAGGPAGSSYEQYF,TGCAGCGTTGCGGGCGGTCCTGCCGGGAGCTCCTACGAGCAGTACTTC
TRBV5-1,NA,TRBJ2-5,few,CASSLFGVQETQYF,TGCGCCAGCAGCTTGTTCGGGGTTCAAGAGACCCAGTACTTC
TRBV10-3,NA,TRBJ1-5,NA,CAIRADGESNQPQHF,TGTGCCATCAGAGCCGATGGGGAATCAAATCAGCCCCAGCATTTT
TRBV4-3,NA,TRBJ1-5,NA,CASSHDTGNHQPQHF,TGCGCCAGCAGCCATGACACAGGGAATCATCAGCCCCAGCATTTT
TRBV7-2,NA,TRBJ2-7,NA,CASSFRHHYEQYF,TGTGCCAGCAGCTTTCGACATCACTACGAGCAGTACTTC